This T cell receptor (beta chain) comes out of a study of molecular identifiers for immune sequencing clone quantification. Broader study findings: Effector cells had over 98% of their molecules in clones above 20 RNA copies, while naive cells had under 1%.

Libraries of naive CD8 T cells were made from approximately 22,000 to 940,000 sorted cells. They used 10%, 30% or 50% RNA. The authors gated naive CD8 T cells as CD8+CD4-CCR7+CD45RA+ for sorting. MiXCR, run by TCRdb on the PCR reads, gives a single entry per CDR3 protein. Among about 640,000 distinct CDR3 sequences listed, around 20% were seen once. Germline CDR1 and CDR2: SGHAT and FQNNGV. Trimming cost V 0 bases and J 0 bases, with 11 bases left between them. This CDR3 spans 16 amino acids. This clonotype was counted a few times. Its antigen is currently unknown. Sequenced: naive CD8+ T cells from blood, with Jurkat cell RNA spiked in. Stated subset: FACS-sorted CD8+CD4-CCR7+CD45RA+ naive T cells. The chain carries TRBV11-2 and TRBJ1-2; no reliable D call. This TCR derives from a human donor in good health. Some libraries in this study had Jurkat cell RNA spiked in. The CDR3 sequence: CASSLEVARANYGYTF. CDR3 coding DNA: TGTGCCAGCAGCTTAGAGGTTGCCCGAGCTAACTATGGCTACACCTTC.